One and the same sample provided the 21 T cell receptor beta chains below, sequenced in a study of cytomegalovirus exposure and HLA in healthy donors. A multiplex PCR was run with 60 Vbeta primers and 13 Jbeta primers. The table came from immunoSEQ multiplex PCR; TCRdb's copy has only in-frame clones and leaves some out. The sample yields 100,000 or so clones, around 76% seen once. Sequenced input: PBMCs. The receptors come from a young man in good health and CMV-seropositive.

The chain links TRBV5-1 to TRBJ2-1; 13 bases match TRBD2. Germline V gene sequence: CDR1 SGHRS, CDR2 YFSETQ. This CDR3 region has 15 residues. The ends lost 4 bases at V and 6 bases at J; junction bases unmatched: 4. The CDR3 DNA reads TGCGCCAGCAGCCTAACTAGCGGGGGGGCCAATGAGCAGTTCTTC. It yields the protein CASSLTSGGANEQFF.

This CDR3 reads CASSVGQVTETQYF. The CDR3 DNA reads TGTGCCAGCAGCGTAGGACAGGTTACGGAGACCCAGTACTTC. V and J are TRBV9 and TRBJ2-5, with a tentative D call TRBD1 (6 bases). Germline V gene data show CDR1 as SGDLS and CDR2 as YYNGEE. This CDR3 spans 14 amino acids. With 0 bases removed from V and 5 bases from J, the gap between germline ends came to 11 bases.

The chain joins TRBV2 to TRBJ2-3; D not certain. The germline V gene has CDR1 SNHLY and CDR2 FYNNEI. Trimming cost V 1 base and J 2 bases, with 7 bases left between them. The CDR3 consists of 14 residues. The CDR3 reads CASSEESNTDTQYF. CDR3 nucleotides: TGTGCCAGCAGTGAAGAGTCTAACACAGATACGCAGTATTTT.

This clone was counted only a few times. The chain employs TRBV25-1 and TRBJ1-1; 7 positions agree with TRBD1. Per germline, CDR1 MGHDK and CDR2 SYGVNS. J was trimmed by 10 bases and V by 1 base; bases with no gene match: 6. The CDR3 has 13 residues. CDR3 DNA: TGTGCCAGCAGTGAATCTGTGACAGGGCGAGCTTTCTTT. Amino acids: CASSESVTGRAFF.

The chain combines TRBV6-1 with TRBJ1-1, with D perhaps matching TRBD1 (6 bases). The CDR3 is 15 residues long. The germline CDR1 and CDR2 sequences are MNHNS and SASEGT. Between the trimmed V and J ends, which lost 3 bases and 6 bases, there was a span of 17 bases. DNA of the CDR3: TGTGCCAGCAGTGAGTGGTGGCAGGGGAATTCTGAAGCTTTCTTT. Translated, it gives CASSEWWQGNSEAFF.

This chain joins TRBV5-4 and TRBJ2-1; 10 bases are shared with TRBD1. This CDR3 spans 16 amino acids. CDR1 and CDR2 from the germline V gene are SGHNT and YYREEE (reference sequence). With 1 base clipped from V and 6 bases from J, the junction kept 7 bases outside the gene matches. This CDR3 reads CASSLRPGQGTNEQFF. The CDR3 DNA is TGTGCCAGCAGCTTGCGCCCGGGACAGGGGACCAATGAGCAGTTCTTC.

This clone was seen only once. This chain links TRBV7-2 with TRBJ2-1; TRBD2 matches at 7 bases. The CDR3 is made up of 14 amino acids. CDR1 is SGHTA and CDR2 is FQGNSA in the germline V gene. V lost 2 bases to trimming and J lost 2 bases; unmatched junction nucleotides: 0. CDR3 sequence (DNA): TGTGCCAGCAGCTTACTAGCGGCCTACAATGAGCAGTTCTTC. Encoded protein: CASSLLAAYNEQFF.

The rearrangement joins TRBV27 to TRBJ2-3; tentative D call: TRBD2 (5 bases). The germline V and J ends were trimmed by 0 bases and 6 bases, with 10 bases remaining between them. From germline, CDR1 is MNHEY and CDR2 SMNVEV (reference sequence). This CDR3 is 14 amino acids long. The CDR3 protein is CASSLSNRGDTQYF. CDR3 coding DNA: TGTGCCAGCAGTTTATCGAACCGAGGGGATACGCAGTATTTT.

This sequence joins TRBV19 and TRBJ2-1; tentative D call: TRBD2 (6 bases). Germline values: CDR1 LNHDA, CDR2 SQIVND (reference sequence). The V and J ends lost 5 bases and 2 bases respectively, with 13 bases between them. The CDR3 covers 15 residues. The CDR3 loop is CASSPEGGAYNEQFF. CDR3 coding DNA: TGTGCCAGTAGTCCGGAAGGAGGGGCCTACAATGAGCAGTTCTTC.

The chain has TRBV30 and TRBJ1-1; D is possibly TRBD1 (6 bases). Trimming pared 7 bases from V and 4 bases from J, leaving 13 bases between. The CDR3 loop spans 12 amino acids. The germline CDR1 and CDR2 sequences are GTSNPN and SVGIG (reference sequence). CDR3 amino acids: CASHRVGTEAFF. The CDR3 DNA sequence: TGTGCCTCTCACAGGGTGGGCACTGAAGCTTTCTTT.

The chain is built from TRBV6-4 and TRBJ2-3, with 8 nucleotides matching TRBD2. Germline V gene lookup returns CDR1 MRHNA and CDR2 SNTAGT. V dropped 4 bases and J dropped 4; count of bases not matched to a gene: 4. CDR3 length: 14 residues. The CDR3 DNA sequence: TGTGCCAGCAGTGCCTCGGGGGGGTCAGATACGCAGTATTTT. Translating gives CASSASGGSDTQYF.

The chain couples TRBV19 to TRBJ2-1; D unclear. Germline CDR1 is LNHDA and CDR2 is SQIVND (reference sequence). Deletions cut 5 bases from V and 1 base from J, with 9 bases between. The CDR3 is made up of 14 amino acids. CDR3 DNA sequence: TGTGCCAGTAGTCCAACGACATCCTACAATGAGCAGTTCTTC. Amino acids: CASSPTTSYNEQFF.

This clone was detected a few times. The CDR3 is CSVCPRDTEAFF. The CDR3 DNA reads TGCAGCGTTTGCCCCAGGGACACTGAAGCTTTCTTT. This chain joins TRBV29-1 and TRBJ1-1; D perhaps matches TRBD1 (5 bases). This CDR3 is 12 amino acids long. V gave up 5 bases and J gave up 3 bases, with 10 bases separating them. Germline values: CDR1 SQVTM, CDR2 ANQGSEA.

This sequence joins TRBV27 and TRBJ2-7, with a possible D match to TRBD1 (5 bases). The V gene lost 5 bases and the J gene lost 2 bases, with 16 bases spanning the gap. From germline, CDR1 is MNHEY and CDR2 SMNVEV (reference sequence). This CDR3 spans 15 amino acids. CDR3 in amino acids: CASSVQGQVPYEQYF. Here the CDR3 DNA reads TGTGCCAGCAGTGTCCAGGGCCAAGTCCCCTACGAGCAGTACTTC.

The CDR3 here is CSVEPSVGGGSYNEQFF. As DNA, the CDR3 is TGCAGCGTTGAACCTTCCGTAGGGGGGGGCTCCTACAATGAGCAGTTCTTC. This rearrangement joins TRBV29-1 to TRBJ2-1; TRBD2 might be the D (7 bases). The CDR3 length is 17 residues. Germline V gene data show CDR1 as SQVTM and CDR2 as ANQGSEA. V lost 2 bases and J 0 bases, leaving 17 bases between the germline ends.

This chain uses TRBV27 with TRBJ1-2; D gene unclear. V gave up 2 bases and J gave up 8 bases, with 12 bases separating them. The CDR3 has 13 amino acids. CDR1 is MNHEY and CDR2 is SMNVEV in the germline V gene (reference sequence). The DNA for the CDR3 is TGTGCCAGCAGTTTACGTGGGGAGTACGGCTACACCTTC. The encoded protein is CASSLRGEYGYTF.

V usage is TRBV7-2 and J usage is TRBJ2-1, with D unresolved. V lost 7 bases and J lost 10, with 17 bases in between. The germline V gene encodes CDR1 SGHTA and CDR2 FQGNSA. CDR3 length: 13 amino acids. The CDR3 DNA reads TGTGCCAGCACCCCAACTGAGCGAACCGAGCAGTTCTTC. Amino acid sequence: CASTPTERTEQFF. The complete variable domain, with remaining parts taken from reference TRBV7-2 and TRBJ2-1, reads GAGVSQSPSNKVTEKGKDVELRCDPISGHTALYWYRQSLGQGLEFLIYFQGNSAPDKSGLPSDRFSAERTGGSVSTLTIQRTQQEDSAVYLCASTPTERTEQFFGPGTRLTVL.

This clone was recorded only once. The chain couples TRBV25-1 to TRBJ1-5, with D perhaps TRBD1 (5 bases). CDR1 MGHDK and CDR2 SYGVNS come from the germline V gene. V was pared by 7 bases and J by 1 base, with 11 bases between. This CDR3 comprises 14 residues. The DNA of the CDR3 is TGTGCCAGCATTGGGGGGAACAGCAATCAGCCCCAGCATTTT. Its translation: CASIGGNSNQPQHF.

The CDR3 loop reads CASTLTLPGETQYF. CDR3 DNA sequence: TGTGCCAGCACACTGACTCTTCCGGGGGAGACCCAGTACTTC. V is TRBV11-2 and J is TRBJ2-5; possibly TRBD2 for D (5 bases). The CDR3 extends over 14 amino acids. Trimming took 7 bases from V and 5 from J, leaving 17 bases between them. In germline, CDR1 is SGHAT, CDR2 FQNNGV.

The CDR3 reads CASSLEQGRYNEQFF. In DNA, the CDR3 is TGCGCCAGCAGCTTGGAACAGGGCCGGTACAATGAGCAGTTCTTC. V usage is TRBV5-1 and J usage is TRBJ2-1; possible D gene TRBD1, 6 bases. CDR1 and CDR2 (germline): SGHRS, YFSETQ. This CDR3 is 15 amino acids long. V was trimmed by 0 bases and J by 4 bases, leaving 11 bases between them.

The rearrangement joins TRBV19 to TRBJ1-4, with a tentative D call TRBD1 (5 bases). The CDR3 extends over 13 amino acids. V shed 8 bases and J shed 11 bases, with 18 bases lying between them. Per the germline V gene, CDR1 is LNHDA and CDR2 is SQIVND (reference sequence). For the CDR3, the DNA is TGTGCCAGTCAGGACACTGTAATGAGGAAACTGTTTTTT. This codes for CASQDTVMRKLFF.